Following are 28 T cell receptor beta chains from one sample sequenced in a study of blood T cell repertoires in COVID-19. Clones were read by immunoSEQ multiplex PCR, and TCRdb kept only the in-frame ones, dropping some. The data hold around 93,000 clones, with roughly 80% observed a single time. The sequencing sample was made of peripheral blood. Receptors were obtained from a man older than 75 with acute or convalescent COVID-19.

This chain links TRBV18 with TRBJ2-5; 8 bases agree with TRBD1. The CDR3 sequence is 13 residues long. The germline CDR1 and CDR2 sequences are KGHSH and LQKENI. The J segment lost 4 bases and the V segment lost 6 bases, leaving 4 bases of the junction unmatched. The CDR3, as DNA: TGTGCCAGCTCCTCGACAGGGGCAGAGACCCAGTACTTC. Translating it yields CASSSTGAETQYF.

The V gene is TRBV2, the J gene TRBJ1-4; TRBD1 matches 11 bases. The CDR3 is 15 residues long. The ends lost 6 bases at V and 7 bases at J; junction bases unmatched: 7. Germline CDR1 is SNHLY and CDR2 is FYNNEI. The CDR3 sequence is CASRPDRGRSEKLFF. The DNA of the CDR3 is TGTGCCAGCAGGCCGGACAGGGGGCGAAGTGAAAAACTGTTTTTT. The complete variable domain, with remaining parts taken from reference TRBV2 and TRBJ1-4, reads EPEVTQTPSHQVTQMGQEVILRCVPISNHLYFYWYRQILGQKVEFLVSFYNNEISEKSEIFDDQFSVERPDGSNFTLKIRSTKLEDSAMYFCASRPDRGRSEKLFFGSGTQLSVL.

The J gene is TRBJ2-7, the V gene TRBV5-5; 11 nucleotides agree with TRBD2. With V trimmed by 4 bases and J by 2 bases, 2 bases remained unmatched. The CDR3 consists of 14 residues. Germline V gives CDR1 SGHKS, CDR2 YYEKEE (reference sequence). CDR3 bases: TGTGCCAGCAGCCGGACTAGCGGGCCCTACGAGCAGTACTTC. Amino acid sequence: CASSRTSGPYEQYF.

J is TRBJ2-5 and V is TRBV2, with 7 positions matching TRBD2. V was clipped by 4 bases and J by 4 bases; unmatched bases: 3. The V gene's germline CDR1 is SNHLY and CDR2 FYNNEI. The CDR3 runs to 13 residues. CDR3 bases: TGTGCCAGCAGTGGGGGGAGGGGAGAGACCCAGTACTTC. This codes for CASSGGRGETQYF.

The V gene is TRBV28, the J gene TRBJ1-2; TRBD1 matches 7 bases. Trimming at V came to 10 bases and at J to 3 bases, leaving 5 bases not matched to a gene. The CDR3 extends over 12 amino acids. CDR1 MDHEN and CDR2 SYDVKM come from the germline V gene. CDR3 sequence reads: CATTGTDYGYTF. The DNA of the CDR3 is TGTGCCACCACGGGGACAGACTATGGCTACACCTTC.

V is TRBV7-2 and J is TRBJ2-3, with 15 bases fitting TRBD2. The CDR3 spans 16 residues. Trimming removed 5 bases from V and 6 bases from J; junction bases left unmatched: 6. Germline CDR1 reads SGHTA; CDR2 reads FQGNSA. This CDR3 is CASSTGLAGGLDTQYF. CDR3 bases: TGTGCCAGCAGCACAGGACTAGCGGGGGGGCTTGATACGCAGTATTTT. Combining the CDR3 with reference TRBV7-2 and TRBJ2-3 gives the whole variable domain GAGVSQSPSNKVTEKGKDVELRCDPISGHTALYWYRQSLGQGLEFLIYFQGNSAPDKSGLPSDRFSAERTGGSVSTLTIQRTQQEDSAVYLCASSTGLAGGLDTQYFGPGTRLTVL.

This chain's CDR3 is CASSPTRVTYEQYF. DNA of the CDR3: TGTGCCAGCAGCCCCACTCGGGTCACCTACGAGCAGTACTTC. The gene calls are TRBV7-2 and TRBJ2-7; no clear D gene. Germline V gene data show CDR1 as SGHTA and CDR2 as FQGNSA. The CDR3 sequence is 14 residues long. Trimming pared 5 bases from V and 2 bases from J, leaving 13 bases between.

This clone was seen a few times. The CDR3 region is CASSLDRNTIYF. CDR3 nucleotide sequence: TGTGCCAGCAGCTTAGATAGAAACACCATATATTTT. V and J are TRBV11-2 and TRBJ1-3; D is uncertain. Trimming stripped 0 bases from V and 5 bases from J, with 2 bases between. The CDR3 covers 12 residues. CDR1 is SGHAT and CDR2 is FQNNGV in the germline V gene.

There are a few counts of this clone. The chain links TRBV11-2 to TRBJ2-3; D perhaps matches TRBD1 (5 bases). This CDR3 is 14 amino acids long. Trimming pared 5 bases from V and 1 base from J, leaving 10 bases between. Germline CDR1 and CDR2: SGHAT and FQNNGV. The CDR3 loop reads CASSLGAGTDTQYF. The CDR3 nucleotides read TGTGCCAGCAGCCTAGGGGCCGGCACAGATACGCAGTATTTT.

The chain employs TRBV18 and TRBJ1-2; D unresolved. Trimming shortened V by 3 bases and J by 4 bases, and 9 bases separated the two germline ends. The V gene's germline CDR1 is KGHSH and CDR2 LQKENI. CDR3 length: 13 amino acids. CDR3 nucleotides: TGTGCCAGCTCACCGGGTTCGGGCTATGGCTACACCTTC. Its translation: CASSPGSGYGYTF.

The chain combines TRBV7-9 with TRBJ1-6; 11 nucleotides match TRBD1. This CDR3 spans 15 amino acids. The V and J ends lost 4 bases and 7 bases, in that order; junction bases with no gene match: 3. The germline V gene has CDR1 SEHNR and CDR2 FQNEAQ (reference sequence). The CDR3 loop is CASSSDRGQNSPLHF. DNA of the CDR3: TGTGCCAGCAGCTCGGACAGGGGGCAGAATTCACCCCTCCACTTT.

The chain joins TRBV14 to TRBJ1-1; no reliable D call. V shed 2 bases and J shed 5 bases, with 15 bases lying between them. The CDR3 sequence is 15 residues long. Germline lookup yields CDR1 SGHDN and CDR2 FVKESK. The CDR3 nucleotides read TGTGCCAGCAGCCAACATAGGGCGGCGGGTACTGAAGCTTTCTTT. Encoded protein: CASSQHRAAGTEAFF.

The chain joins TRBV7-2 to TRBJ1-1; 7 bases are shared with TRBD1. Unmatched junction bases numbered 9, after V lost 3 bases and J lost 8 bases. The CDR3 is 14 residues long. CDR1 and CDR2 (germline): SGHTA, FQGNSA. CDR3 nucleotide sequence: TGTGCCAGCAGCTTTAGAGGACAGGTGGGGGAAGCTTTCTTT. Protein product: CASSFRGQVGEAFF.

V and J are TRBV10-3 and TRBJ2-2; D is possibly TRBD1 (5 bases). Germline V gene data show CDR1 as ENHRY and CDR2 as SYGVKD. This CDR3 comprises 15 residues. Trimming cost V 0 bases and J 3 bases, with 8 bases left between them. CDR3 loop: CAISESAGYTGELFF. CDR3 DNA: TGTGCCATCAGTGAGTCGGCAGGGTACACCGGGGAGCTGTTTTTT.

The V call is TRBV7-9, the J call TRBJ1-6; 9 bases agree with TRBD1. After removal of 5 bases from V and 7 bases from J, the junction contained 9 bases not matched to a gene. The CDR3 contains 16 residues. Germline V gene data show CDR1 as SEHNR and CDR2 as FQNEAQ (reference sequence). The CDR3 nucleotides read TGTGCCAGCAGCCCGCCCTCCGGGACAGGGAATTCACCCCTCCACTTT. This gives the protein CASSPPSGTGNSPLHF.

The V and J genes are TRBV24-1 and TRBJ2-3, with 8 bases fitting TRBD2. Germline V CDR1 and CDR2: KGHDR, SFDVKD. Losses at the gene ends were 4 bases for V and 1 base for J; bases not matched to a gene: 9. The CDR3 runs to 17 residues. The CDR3 sequence is CATSDPTPGGGTDTQYF. DNA for the CDR3: TGTGCCACCAGTGACCCAACTCCGGGGGGGGGCACAGATACGCAGTATTTT.

This clone was counted between two and nine times. The V and J genes are TRBV29-1 and TRBJ2-7, with D tentatively TRBD1 (6 bases). The ends were cut back, 7 bases at V and 6 bases at J, with 19 bases in the middle. The CDR3 sequence is 13 residues long. Germline loops: CDR1 SQVTM, CDR2 ANQGSEA. This chain's CDR3 is CSGGGPTPSEQYF. The DNA for the CDR3 is TGCAGCGGTGGGGGCCCAACCCCTTCCGAGCAGTACTTC.

A single count supports this clone. The chain recombines TRBV21-1 with TRBJ2-2; the DNA was not compared with TRBD1, the D call given in the table. TRBV21-1 is designated a pseudogene. The CDR3 covers 16 residues. CDR3 nucleotides: TGTGCCAGCAGCATACCACAGGGGATAGACACCGGGGAGCTGTTTTTT. Its protein product is CASSIPQGIDTGELFF.

The sample holds a few counts of this clone. The chain couples TRBV19 to TRBJ2-1; tentatively, D is TRBD2 (6 bases). Per germline, CDR1 LNHDA and CDR2 SQIVND (reference sequence). CDR3 size: 14 residues. The V and J ends lost 4 bases and 10 bases respectively, with 17 bases between them. Here the CDR3 DNA reads TGTGCCAGTAGTACCGGACTAAAATGGGACGAGCAGTTCTTC. Translated: CASSTGLKWDEQFF.

The V gene is TRBV6-6, the J gene TRBJ2-5; D remains unclear. This CDR3 comprises 14 residues. Germline V CDR1 and CDR2: MNHNY, SVGAGI (reference sequence). Trimming shortened V by 0 bases and J by 4 bases, and 9 bases separated the two germline ends. In DNA form, the CDR3 reads TGTGCCAGCAGTTACTCAAGAGGTCTAGAGACCCAGTACTTC. Translating gives CASSYSRGLETQYF.

J is TRBJ2-1 and V is TRBV7-2; 8 bases align to TRBD2. After removal of 1 base from V and 8 bases from J, the junction contained 13 bases not matched to a gene. The germline V gene has CDR1 SGHTA and CDR2 FQGNSA. CDR3 size: 17 residues. CDR3 in DNA: TGTGCCAGCAGCTTAGGGTTGGCGGGGGGCCGTTCAGATGAGCAGTTCTTC. It specifies CASSLGLAGGRSDEQFF.

This clone is labeled medium-sized. The CDR3 region has the DNA TGCGCCAGCAGGCAGGGGGATATGGAAGCTTTCTTT. Encoded protein: CASRQGDMEAFF. V is TRBV10-2 and J is TRBJ1-1; 7 nucleotides match TRBD1. The germline V gene encodes CDR1 WSHSY and CDR2 SAAADI. The CDR3 contains 12 residues. V was pared by 6 bases and J by 8 bases, with 6 bases of the junction left unmatched.

The chain uses TRBV5-1 and TRBJ1-1, with TRBD1 matching over 8 bases. The V and J ends lost 4 bases and 1 base, in that order; junction bases with no gene match: 3. Germline CDR1 reads SGHRS; CDR2 reads YFSETQ. The CDR3 is 14 amino acids. CDR3 loop: CASSLRGPNTEAFF. CDR3 nucleotide sequence: TGCGCCAGCAGCCTCAGGGGGCCGAACACTGAAGCTTTCTTT.

Only one count was recorded for this clone. The V and J genes are TRBV18 and TRBJ1-1; D is perhaps TRBD1 (6 bases). Trimming left V 2 bases short and J 1 base short, with 8 bases between. In germline, CDR1 is KGHSH, CDR2 LQKENI. The CDR3 runs 14 residues. The CDR3: CASSPWDKNTEAFF. DNA for the CDR3: TGTGCCAGCTCACCATGGGACAAGAACACTGAAGCTTTCTTT.

The J gene is TRBJ1-2, the V gene TRBV29-1, with no clear D. This CDR3 has 12 amino acids. The V gene lost 3 bases and the J gene lost 4 bases, with 9 bases spanning the gap. Germline-derived CDR1 and CDR2 are SQVTM and ANQGSEA. CDR3 in DNA: TGCAGCGTTGAGGGTGGAGTCTATGGCTACACCTTC. Its translation: CSVEGGVYGYTF.

This sequence joins TRBV6-5 and TRBJ1-2; 8 bases map to TRBD1. Germline V gene sequence: CDR1 MNHEY, CDR2 SVGAGI. The CDR3 runs 15 residues. After removal of 8 bases from V and 1 base from J, the junction contained 9 bases not matched to a gene. This CDR3 is CASDRGGRSNYGYTF. In nucleotides, the CDR3 is TGTGCCAGCGACAGGGGAGGTCGGAGTAACTATGGCTACACCTTC.

The genes are TRBV7-2 and TRBJ2-7, with D possibly matching TRBD1 (7 bases). Per germline, CDR1 SGHTA and CDR2 FQGNSA. This CDR3 spans 15 amino acids. V was cut by 2 bases and J by 4 bases, with 15 bases left in between. This CDR3 is CASSLYGGTEYEQYF. DNA for the CDR3: TGTGCCAGCAGCTTATACGGCGGGACAGAGTACGAGCAGTACTTC.

As concerns this clone: Other DNA variants within this sample encode the same CDR3. This chain links TRBV5-5 with TRBJ2-7; D is ambiguous. Germline CDR1 reads SGHKS; CDR2 reads YYEKEE (reference sequence). The CDR3 consists of 12 residues. V lost 4 bases and J 0 bases, leaving 5 bases between the germline ends. This chain's CDR3 is CASSLSSYEQYF. DNA of the CDR3: TGTGCCAGCAGCCTCAGCTCCTACGAGCAGTACTTC.